The 25 T cell receptor beta chains presented below share a single source sample, sequenced in a study of blood T cell repertoires in COVID-19. Method: immunoSEQ multiplex PCR; TCRdb's copy keeps in-frame clones and lacks some. The table has roughly 300,000 clones, 88% seen once. The sequenced material came from peripheral blood. The origin of the receptors is a man between 18 and 29 years old with active or convalescent COVID-19.

The J gene is TRBJ2-7, the V gene TRBV7-2; 8 bases are shared with TRBD2. The germline gives CDR1 SGHTA, CDR2 FQGNSA. The CDR3 extends over 17 amino acids. J gave up 2 bases and V 3 bases, and 12 bases lay outside the gene matches. CDR3 nucleotide sequence: TGTGCCAGCAGCTTCTCGGCGGGGGGACCTACTCCCTACGAGCAGTACTTC. Protein product: CASSFSAGGPTPYEQYF.

This clone came up a few times. This sequence joins TRBV7-3 and TRBJ1-2; D gene uncertain. CDR3 length equals 13 residues. Between the trimmed V and J ends, which lost 5 bases and 6 bases, there was a span of 13 bases. Germline-derived CDR1 and CDR2 are SGHTA and FQGTGA. In DNA form, the CDR3 reads TGTGCCAGCAGCCCCTCGGGAGTCGATGGCTACACCTTC. Protein: CASSPSGVDGYTF.

The chain links TRBV5-5 to TRBJ2-2; D possibly corresponds to TRBD1 (6 bases). CDR1 SGHKS and CDR2 YYEKEE come from the germline V gene (reference sequence). The V gene lost 2 bases and the J gene lost 3 bases, with 8 bases spanning the gap. This CDR3 spans 14 amino acids. This chain's CDR3 is CASSFQGYTGELFF. The CDR3 nucleotides are TGTGCCAGCAGCTTCCAGGGGTACACCGGGGAGCTGTTTTTT.

V gene TRBV7-5 combines with J gene TRBJ1-6. TRBV7-5 is a known pseudogene. This CDR3 is 15 amino acids long. The CDR3 sequence: CARSLGSGYGSPLHF. The CDR3 bases are TGTGCCAGAAGCTTAGGTTCGGGGTACGGTTCACCCCTCCACTTT.

The V and J genes are TRBV2 and TRBJ2-3, with 7 nucleotides matching TRBD2. Germline CDR1 reads SNHLY; CDR2 reads FYNNEI. The CDR3 totals 13 residues. Losses at the gene ends were 4 bases for V and 3 bases for J; bases not matched to a gene: 1. The CDR3 nucleotides read TGTGCCAGCAGTGGGGGGGGGACAGATACGCAGTATTTT. This translates into CASSGGGTDTQYF.

V and J are TRBV7-9 and TRBJ1-3; 7 positions agree with TRBD1. CDR1 SEHNR and CDR2 FQNEAQ come from the germline V gene (reference sequence). V shed 0 bases and J 4 bases; nucleotides not matched to a gene: 9. CDR3 length: 17 residues. The CDR3 DNA is TGTGCCAGCAGCTTAGCATCCCCGACAGGGCCGGGAAACACCATATATTTT. It is translated as CASSLASPTGPGNTIYF.

The V gene is TRBV19, the J gene TRBJ1-5, with D uncertain. The CDR3 covers 13 residues. The germline gives CDR1 LNHDA, CDR2 SQIVND (reference sequence). Trimming left V 5 bases short and J 5 bases short, with 10 bases between. The CDR3 loop reads CASSPGADQPQHF. The CDR3 coding sequence is TGTGCCAGTAGTCCGGGAGCCGATCAGCCCCAGCATTTT. Full variable domain (missing parts from reference TRBV19 and TRBJ1-5): DGGITQSPKYLFRKEGQNVTLSCEQNLNHDAMYWYRQDPGQGLRLIYYSQIVNDFQKGDIAEGYSVSREKKESFPLTVTSAQKNPTAFYLCASSPGADQPQHFGDGTRLSIL.

This chain joins TRBV4-1 and TRBJ1-1; TRBD1 matches 7 bases. The ends lost 7 bases at V and 1 base at J; junction bases unmatched: 6. CDR3 length: 14 residues. Per the germline V gene, CDR1 is MGHRA and CDR2 is YSYEKL. The CDR3 spells CASTRGPANTEAFF. The CDR3 DNA reads TGCGCCAGCACAAGGGGGCCGGCGAACACTGAAGCTTTCTTT.

The chain links TRBV2 to TRBJ2-5; 8 bases fit TRBD1. The CDR3 extends over 15 amino acids. CDR1 is SNHLY and CDR2 is FYNNEI in the germline V gene. Unmatched junction bases numbered 12, after V lost 7 bases and J lost 5 bases. The CDR3 region has the DNA TGTGCCAGCAACATTCCGATGGACAGGGTGGAGACCCAGTACTTC. This encodes CASNIPMDRVETQYF. The whole variable domain, filled in from reference TRBV2 and TRBJ2-5, reads EPEVTQTPSHQVTQMGQEVILRCVPISNHLYFYWYRQILGQKVEFLVSFYNNEISEKSEIFDDQFSVERPDGSNFTLKIRSTKLEDSAMYFCASNIPMDRVETQYFGPGTRLLVL.

This chain links TRBV6-1 with TRBJ2-7; D gene uncertain. Germline V CDR1 and CDR2: MNHNS, SASEGT. Deletions cut 1 base from V and 6 bases from J, with 4 bases between. CDR3 length: 11 residues. For the CDR3, the DNA is TGTGCCAGCAGTGAAGGACTCGAGCAGTACTTC. Protein sequence: CASSEGLEQYF.

CDR3 coding DNA: TGTGCCAGCAGCCTAAAACAGGGTGGCACAGATACGCAGTATTTT. Residues: CASSLKQGGTDTQYF. The chain is built from TRBV13 and TRBJ2-3; a weak D match, TRBD1 (6 bases). V was trimmed by 5 bases and J by 1 base, leaving 13 bases between them. This CDR3 spans 15 amino acids. Germline CDR1 and CDR2: PRHDT and FYEKMQ (reference sequence).

This chain connects TRBV6-6 to TRBJ2-7, with 14 bases matching TRBD2. This CDR3 is 16 amino acids long. The germline V gene encodes CDR1 MNHNY and CDR2 SVGAGI (reference sequence). J lost 4 bases, V lost 5 bases, and 7 bases had no gene match. The CDR3 nucleotides are TGTGCCAGCAGTCATTCGGGGACTAGCGGGGGTTACGAGCAGTACTTC. The encoded protein is CASSHSGTSGGYEQYF.

The chain has TRBV29-1 and TRBJ2-7; 7 positions agree with TRBD1. With V trimmed by 2 bases and J by 2 bases, 3 bases remained unmatched. There are 13 residues in the CDR3. CDR1 SQVTM and CDR2 ANQGSEA come from the germline V gene. In DNA, the CDR3 is TGCAGCGTTGAAATGGGGACAGCCTACGAGCAGTACTTC. This codes for CSVEMGTAYEQYF.

This rearrangement joins TRBV6-2 or TRBV6-3 to TRBJ1-5, with 10 bases aligning to TRBD1. This CDR3 region has 16 residues. CDR1 MNHEY and CDR2 SVGEGT come from the germline V gene. After removal of 5 bases from V and 3 bases from J, the junction contained 7 bases not matched to a gene. As DNA, the CDR3 is TGTGCCAGCAGTAGAGGGACAGGGGTGGTCAATCAGCCCCAGCATTTT. Translation: CASSRGTGVVNQPQHF.

This clone was detected only a few times. The V call is TRBV25-1, the J call TRBJ2-6; D is perhaps TRBD1 (5 bases). The germline V gene encodes CDR1 MGHDK and CDR2 SYGVNS. Trimming shortened V by 2 bases and J by 0 bases, and 8 bases separated the two germline ends. The CDR3 contains 16 residues. This CDR3 reads CASSEQGRSGANVLTF. The CDR3 DNA follows: TGTGCCAGCAGTGAACAGGGTCGCTCTGGGGCCAACGTCCTGACTTTC.

V and J are TRBV27 and TRBJ1-1; 8 positions match TRBD1. In germline, CDR1 is MNHEY, CDR2 SMNVEV (reference sequence). The CDR3 runs to 17 residues. The V and J ends lost 3 bases and 1 base, in that order; junction bases with no gene match: 10. The CDR3 nucleotides read TGTGCCAGCAGTTTCCTCCGACAGGGGATACGGAACACTGAAGCTTTCTTT. Its translation is CASSFLRQGIRNTEAFF.

In its sample, this clone was seen a few times. This chain connects TRBV27 to TRBJ2-5; TRBD2 agrees at 13 bases. V trimming: 3 bases; J trimming: 4 bases; junction bases outside the gene matches: 2. Germline V gene lookup returns CDR1 MNHEY and CDR2 SMNVEV (reference sequence). The CDR3 has 15 residues. The CDR3 DNA follows: TGTGCCAGCAGTTTGGGGACTAGCGGGGCAGAGACCCAGTACTTC. Amino acids: CASSLGTSGAETQYF.

V usage is TRBV2 and J usage is TRBJ1-3; D remains unclear. The germline CDR1 and CDR2 sequences are SNHLY and FYNNEI. Between the trimmed V and J ends, which lost 6 bases and 0 bases, there was a span of 9 bases. The CDR3 sequence is 14 residues long. The CDR3: CASRSGFSGNTIYF. CDR3 DNA: TGTGCCAGCAGGTCCGGGTTCTCTGGAAACACCATATATTTT.

This clone was found a few times. The V gene is TRBV5-1, the J gene TRBJ2-7, with TRBD1 as a possible D gene (5 bases). This CDR3 has 14 residues. Trimming shortened V by 0 bases and J by 6 bases, and 13 bases separated the two germline ends. Germline loops: CDR1 SGHRS, CDR2 YFSETQ. The chain's CDR3 is CASSLGQPPLEQYF. The CDR3 DNA is TGCGCCAGCAGCTTGGGACAGCCCCCCCTCGAGCAGTACTTC. The full variable domain, its missing parts supplied by reference TRBV5-1 and TRBJ2-7, is KAGVTQTPRYLIKTRGQQVTLSCSPISGHRSVSWYQQTPGQGLQFLFEYFSETQRNKGNFPGRFSGRQFSNSRSEMNVSTLELGDSALYLCASSLGQPPLEQYFGPGTRLTVT.

The chain employs TRBV19 and TRBJ2-2; no firm D call. The CDR3 is made up of 13 amino acids. CDR1 is LNHDA, CDR2 SQIVND, per germline (reference sequence). Trimming removed 5 bases at V and 3 bases at J, with 7 bases between. The CDR3 loop is CASSLTYTGELFF. The CDR3 DNA reads TGTGCCAGTAGTCTAACCTACACCGGGGAGCTGTTTTTT. The full variable domain, in which reference TRBV19 and TRBJ2-2 provide the parts outside the CDR3, is DGGITQSPKYLFRKEGQNVTLSCEQNLNHDAMYWYRQDPGQGLRLIYYSQIVNDFQKGDIAEGYSVSREKKESFPLTVTSAQKNPTAFYLCASSLTYTGELFFGEGSRLTVL.

This chain uses TRBV6-5 with TRBJ1-5, with TRBD1 identical over 9 bases. The trim removed 6 bases at V and 6 bases at J, leaving 9 bases unmatched. Germline V gives CDR1 MNHEY, CDR2 SVGAGI. This CDR3 is 15 amino acids long. The CDR3 DNA sequence: TGTGCCAGCAGCTCCGCCGGGACAGGGAGTCAGCCCCAGCATTTT. Translation: CASSSAGTGSQPQHF.

The genes are TRBV7-3 and TRBJ2-3; 10 nucleotides align to TRBD2. Per the germline V gene, CDR1 is SGHTA and CDR2 is FQGTGA. V trimming: 5 bases; J trimming: 0 bases; junction bases outside the gene matches: 14. CDR3 size: 19 residues. The CDR3 sequence: CASSPAHASGGSSTDTQYF. CDR3 in DNA: TGTGCCAGCAGCCCCGCCCATGCTAGCGGGGGTTCTAGCACAGATACGCAGTATTTT.

The rearrangement uses TRBV11-2 and TRBJ1-1; weak D call: TRBD1 (6 bases). Germline V gene lookup returns CDR1 SGHAT and CDR2 FQNNGV. Deletions cut 5 bases from V and 0 bases from J, with 19 bases between. The CDR3 length is 17 residues. DNA of the CDR3: TGTGCCAGCAGCCAGGACAGAGGAAGCCTCATGAACACTGAAGCTTTCTTT. Its protein is CASSQDRGSLMNTEAFF.

The chain joins TRBV2 to TRBJ2-1, with D maybe TRBD1 (6 bases). Trimming pared 8 bases from V and 2 bases from J, leaving 16 bases between. This CDR3 comprises 15 residues. Germline V gene lookup returns CDR1 SNHLY and CDR2 FYNNEI. The CDR3 nucleotides are TGTGCCAGCCCTAGAGAGGACAGCGCCTACAATGAGCAGTTCTTC. It encodes CASPREDSAYNEQFF.

V is TRBV12-5 and J is TRBJ2-1; the match to TRBD2 covers 12 bases. Trimming removed 6 bases from V and 4 bases from J; junction bases left unmatched: 10. CDR3 size: 17 residues. CDR1 is LGHNT, CDR2 FRNRAP, per germline. CDR3 nucleotide sequence: TGTGCTAGTGGACTAAGACTAGCGGGGGAGCCATACAATGAGCAGTTCTTC. It encodes CASGLRLAGEPYNEQFF.